Sequencing of this T cell receptor (beta chain) was carried out in a study of read filtering for tumor transcriptome and immune sequencing. Study-level information: IR-seq gave about 3.5 to 11 million TCR reads per sample; RNA-seq gave roughly 75 to 1,300. Findings and limits, study-wide: Single-read clonotypes: about 81.9% of IR-seq clonotypes (about 4% of reads), around three quarters of RNA-seq clonotypes (around 48% of reads). Sorted CD138-negative bone marrow cells were not purified T cells.

This library used approximately 370 ng RNA and molecular barcoded adaptors spanning alpha/delta and beta/gamma chains. One entry per CDR3 protein results from TCRdb running MiXCR on the reads. Of 50,000 to 65,000 distinct CDR3 sequences in the sample, under 20% were seen once. V was cut by 2 bases and J by 9 bases, with 11 bases left in between. Looked up from germline, CDR1 is MDHEN and CDR2 is SYDVKM. This CDR3 has 13 residues. This clonotype was seen a few times. Its antigen remains unknown. The chain has TRBV28 and TRBJ1-3; D possibly corresponds to TRBD1 (5 bases). This receptor was obtained from a donor over 35 with multiple myeloma. Material for sequencing was a population of CD138-negative cells sorted from bone marrow. The CDR3 nucleotides read TGTGCCAGCAGTTTAGGGGGTTGGAGCACCATATATTTT. It is translated as CASSLGGWSTIYF.